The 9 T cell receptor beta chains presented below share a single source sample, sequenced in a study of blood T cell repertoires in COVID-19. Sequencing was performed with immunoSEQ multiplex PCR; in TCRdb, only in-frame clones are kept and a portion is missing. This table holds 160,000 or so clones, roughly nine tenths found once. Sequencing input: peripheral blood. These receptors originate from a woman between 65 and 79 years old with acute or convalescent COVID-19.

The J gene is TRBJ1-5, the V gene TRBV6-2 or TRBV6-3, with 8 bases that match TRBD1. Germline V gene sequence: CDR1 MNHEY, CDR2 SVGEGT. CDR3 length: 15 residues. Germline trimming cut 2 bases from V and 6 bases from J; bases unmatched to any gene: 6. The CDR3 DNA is TGTGCCAGCAGTTACGGACGACAGGGGAGTCAGCCCCAGCATTTT. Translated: CASSYGRQGSQPQHF.

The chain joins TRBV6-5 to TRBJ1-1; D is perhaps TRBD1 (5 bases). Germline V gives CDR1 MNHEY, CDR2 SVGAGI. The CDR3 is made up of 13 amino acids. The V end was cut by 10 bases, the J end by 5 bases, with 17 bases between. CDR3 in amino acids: CATAQAPKTEAFF. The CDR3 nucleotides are TGTGCCACCGCACAGGCCCCGAAAACTGAAGCTTTCTTT.

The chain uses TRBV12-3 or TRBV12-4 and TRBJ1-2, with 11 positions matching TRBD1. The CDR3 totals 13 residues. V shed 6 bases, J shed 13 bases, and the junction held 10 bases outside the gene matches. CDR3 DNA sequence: TGTGCCAGCAGAACATTGGGACAGGGGGTATTCACCTTC. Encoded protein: CASRTLGQGVFTF.

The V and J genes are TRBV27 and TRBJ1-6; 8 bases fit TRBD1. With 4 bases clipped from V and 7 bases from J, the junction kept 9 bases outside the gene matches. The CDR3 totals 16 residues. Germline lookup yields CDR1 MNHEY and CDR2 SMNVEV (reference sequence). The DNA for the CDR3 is TGTGCCAGCAGTTCCCTCAGACAGGGGTCCAATTCACCCCTCCACTTT. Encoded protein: CASSSLRQGSNSPLHF.

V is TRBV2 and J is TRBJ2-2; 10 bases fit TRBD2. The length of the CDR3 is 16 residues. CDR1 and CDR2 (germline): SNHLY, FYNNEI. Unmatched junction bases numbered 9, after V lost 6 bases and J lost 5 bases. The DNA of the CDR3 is TGTGCCAGCAGGCCGGGAAGCGGGGGGGTTACCGGGGAGCTGTTTTTT. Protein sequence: CASRPGSGGVTGELFF.

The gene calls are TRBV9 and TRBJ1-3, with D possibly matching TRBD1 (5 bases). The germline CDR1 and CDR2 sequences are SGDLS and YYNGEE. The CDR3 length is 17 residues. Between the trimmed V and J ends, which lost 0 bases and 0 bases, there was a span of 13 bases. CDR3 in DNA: TGTGCCAGCAGCGTAGTGGACACTAGCAGCTCTGGAAACACCATATATTTT. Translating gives CASSVVDTSSSGNTIYF. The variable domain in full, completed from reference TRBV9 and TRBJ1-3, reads DSGVTQTPKHLITATGQRVTLRCSPRSGDLSVYWYQQSLDQGLQFLIQYYNGEERAKGNILERFSAQQFPDLHSELNLSSLELGDSALYFCASSVVDTSSSGNTIYFGEGSWLTVV.

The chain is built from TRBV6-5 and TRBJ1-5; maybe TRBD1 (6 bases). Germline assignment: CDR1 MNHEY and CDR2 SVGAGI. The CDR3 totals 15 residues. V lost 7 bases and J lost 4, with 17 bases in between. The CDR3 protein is CASTQGGGGNQPQHF. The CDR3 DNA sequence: TGTGCCAGCACCCAAGGGGGGGGAGGAAATCAGCCCCAGCATTTT.

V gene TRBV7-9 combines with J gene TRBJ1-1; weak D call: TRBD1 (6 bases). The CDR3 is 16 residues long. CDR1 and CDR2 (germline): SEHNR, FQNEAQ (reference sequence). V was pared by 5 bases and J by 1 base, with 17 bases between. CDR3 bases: TGTGCCAGCAGCCGTACAGGGATCTGGGAGAACACTGAAGCTTTCTTT. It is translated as CASSRTGIWENTEAFF.

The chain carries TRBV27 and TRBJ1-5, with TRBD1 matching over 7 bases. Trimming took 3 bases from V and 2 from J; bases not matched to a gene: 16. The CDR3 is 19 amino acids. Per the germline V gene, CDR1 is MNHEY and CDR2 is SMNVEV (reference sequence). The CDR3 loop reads CASSFSSGTAFRGNQPQHF. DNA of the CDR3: TGTGCCAGCAGTTTCTCCTCCGGGACAGCGTTCCGGGGCAATCAGCCCCAGCATTTT.